This entry lists 19 T cell receptor beta chains sequenced from one sample in a study of shared clonotypes between healthy human individuals. Generated by immunoSEQ multiplex PCR, the TCRdb table keeps only in-frame clones and is missing some. This table has approximately 95,000 clones, roughly two thirds appearing once. Material: memory CD8+ T cells sorted from blood. The subset: CD45RO+ cells pooled with CCR7-negative TemRA cells. These receptors were taken from a man in his thirties or forties in good health.

This clone occurred a few times. Germline is not matched at one junction end, which may reflect a read error. CDR3 bases: TGTGCCAGCAGCGTAGCCTTGGGACCGAACACCGGGGAGCTGTTTTTT. Translation: CASSVALGPNTGELFF. The chain couples TRBV7-9 to TRBJ2-2, with D possibly called TRBD1 or TRBD2 (5 bases each). The CDR3 runs 16 residues. The germline V gene has CDR1 SEHNR and CDR2 FQNEAQ (reference sequence).

The chain employs TRBV27 and TRBJ2-3; 12 bases map to TRBD2. Trimming cost V 3 bases and J 0 bases; bases outside gene matches: 10. The CDR3 contains 19 residues. CDR1 is MNHEY, CDR2 SMNVEV, per germline (reference sequence). In nucleotides, the CDR3 is TGTGCCAGCAGTTTGCTGGGGGTACTAGCGGGAGGTAGCACAGATACGCAGTATTTT. Translating it yields CASSLLGVLAGGSTDTQYF.

The chain employs TRBV7-9 and TRBJ2-7, with 7 nucleotides matching TRBD1. The CDR3 sequence is 14 residues long. Per the germline V gene, CDR1 is SEHNR and CDR2 is FQNEAQ (reference sequence). Trimming at V came to 5 bases and at J to 6 bases, leaving 10 bases not matched to a gene. CDR3 coding DNA: TGTGCCAGCAGCACCAGACAGGGTTTCTCCGAGCAGTACTTC. Its translation: CASSTRQGFSEQYF.

This clone is medium-sized (0.01 to 0.1%) by share. This chain joins TRBV7-8 and TRBJ2-1; D is undetermined. Germline lookup yields CDR1 SGHVS and CDR2 FQNEAQ. Deletions cut 2 bases from V and 3 bases from J, with 5 bases between. The CDR3 runs to 13 residues. DNA for the CDR3: TGTGCCAGCAGCTTAATGGTCTACAATGAGCAGTTCTTC. Translation gives CASSLMVYNEQFF.

The V gene is TRBV2, the J gene TRBJ1-2; tentative D call: TRBD1 (6 bases). The V gene's germline CDR1 is SNHLY and CDR2 FYNNEI. The CDR3 extends over 14 amino acids. V was clipped by 7 bases and J by 8 bases, with 20 bases between them. CDR3 loop: CASNPGVGAWGYTF. In DNA form, the CDR3 reads TGTGCCAGCAACCCAGGGGTGGGGGCTTGGGGCTACACCTTC.

This clone was detected many times. CDR3: CASSEVAFSSYNEQFF. CDR3 bases: TGCGCCAGCAGTGAGGTGGCCTTTAGCTCCTACAATGAGCAGTTCTTC. The V gene is TRBV10-1, the J gene TRBJ2-1, with D hard to call. The CDR3 sequence is 16 residues long. Trimming shortened V by 2 bases and J by 0 bases, and 11 bases separated the two germline ends. Germline CDR1 is WNHNN and CDR2 is SYGVQD (reference sequence).

V gene TRBV28 combines with J gene TRBJ1-4; D possibly corresponds to TRBD1 (5 bases). The CDR3 sequence is 12 residues long. V shed 10 bases and J shed 8 bases, with 14 bases lying between them. Germline CDR1 and CDR2: MDHEN and SYDVKM. DNA for the CDR3: TGTGCCACGTGGGGGTCTAGGGAAAAACTGTTTTTT. This encodes CATWGSREKLFF.

This clone was counted at least ten times. The rearrangement links TRBV14 to TRBJ2-5; 9 bases are shared with TRBD2. With 3 bases clipped from V and 4 bases from J, the junction kept 6 bases outside the gene matches. Looked up from germline, CDR1 is SGHDN and CDR2 is FVKESK. The CDR3 loop spans 15 amino acids. DNA for the CDR3: TGTGCCAGCAGCCAGACTCTAGCGGGACTAGAGACCCAGTACTTC. Protein product: CASSQTLAGLETQYF.

This clone has ten or more counts. V and J are TRBV18 and TRBJ2-2; D is unresolved. This CDR3 contains 12 residues. Per the germline V gene, CDR1 is KGHSH and CDR2 is LQKENI. With 3 bases removed from V and 6 bases from J, the gap between germline ends came to 5 bases. This CDR3 reads CASSPSSGELFF. The CDR3 DNA follows: TGTGCCAGCTCACCGAGCTCCGGGGAGCTGTTTTTT.

In its sample, this clone was seen many times. The chain carries TRBV6-5 and TRBJ2-7, with D maybe TRBD1 (5 bases). The CDR3 covers 12 residues. Germline-derived CDR1 and CDR2 are MNHEY and SVGAGI. V was pared by 7 bases and J by 1 base, with 8 bases between. CDR3 in DNA: TGTGCCAGCAAGGGGCCTTCCTACGAGCAGTACTTC. Translation: CASKGPSYEQYF.

To note about this clone: This may arise from a read error, as a much more abundant clone is one base away. The chain has TRBV27 and TRBJ2-3, with 14 bases identical to TRBD2. V lost 5 bases to trimming and J lost 4 bases; unmatched junction nucleotides: 2. CDR3 length equals 15 residues. Germline-derived CDR1 and CDR2 are MNHEY and SMNVEV (reference sequence). The CDR3 bases are TGTGCCAGCAGTGGACTAGCGGGAGGCCCAGATACGCAGTATTTT. Its protein product is CASSGLAGGPDTQYF.

The V and J genes are TRBV28 and TRBJ1-5; possibly TRBD1 for D (6 bases). Germline V gives CDR1 MDHEN, CDR2 SYDVKM. Between the trimmed V and J ends, which lost 6 bases and 0 bases, there was a span of 15 bases. The CDR3 runs 16 residues. CDR3 nucleotides: TGTGCCAGCAGCATAAGTACAGGGTTTAGCAATCAGCCCCAGCATTTT. This gives the protein CASSISTGFSNQPQHF. The whole variable domain, remainder taken from reference TRBV28 and TRBJ1-5, is DVKVTQSSRYLVKRTGEKVFLECVQDMDHENMFWYRQDPGLGLRLIYFSYDVKMKEKGDIPEGYSVSREKKERFSLILESASTNQTSMYLCASSISTGFSNQPQHFGDGTRLSIL.

This clone was seen more than once but under ten times. The chain uses TRBV7-9 and TRBJ2-7; 7 nucleotides match TRBD1. The junction had 8 bases not matched to a gene; V was cut back by 7 bases and J by 5 bases. The germline CDR1 and CDR2 sequences are SEHNR and FQNEAQ (reference sequence). The CDR3 has 13 amino acids. CDR3 in DNA: TGTGCCAGCACTGGACAGGCCTGGCACGAGCAGTACTTC. Its translation: CASTGQAWHEQYF.

The chain carries TRBV27 and TRBJ2-4, with 8 bases that match TRBD2. CDR3 size: 17 residues. The germline V gene has CDR1 MNHEY and CDR2 SMNVEV (reference sequence). J gave up 4 bases and V 4 bases, and 12 bases lay outside the gene matches. The CDR3 sequence: CASSSLYSGVGKNIQYF. CDR3 DNA sequence: TGTGCCAGCAGTTCCTTATATAGCGGGGTGGGGAAAAACATTCAGTACTTC.

This sequence joins TRBV4-1 and TRBJ1-1; no definite D call. Germline CDR1 and CDR2: MGHRA and YSYEKL. This CDR3 comprises 15 residues. V was trimmed by 0 bases and J by 4 bases, leaving 12 bases between them. The CDR3 protein is CASSQEVGGLTEAFF. The DNA of the CDR3 is TGCGCCAGCAGCCAAGAGGTGGGAGGGCTCACTGAAGCTTTCTTT.

This clone was seen a handful of times. The V call is TRBV7-9, the J call TRBJ2-1; 8 nucleotides match TRBD2. This CDR3 region has 16 residues. Unmatched junction bases numbered 8, after V lost 7 bases and J lost 0 bases. Per germline, CDR1 SEHNR and CDR2 FQNEAQ (reference sequence). The CDR3 DNA reads as TGTGCCAGCACCGGGAGGGGGGGCGCCTCCTACAATGAGCAGTTCTTC. This encodes CASTGRGGASYNEQFF. Using reference TRBV7-9 and TRBJ2-1 for the parts outside the CDR3, the full variable domain is DTGVSQNPRHKITKRGQNVTFRCDPISEHNRLYWYRQTLGQGPEFLTYFQNEAQLEKSRLLSDRFSAERPKGSFSTLEIQRTEQGDSAMYLCASTGRGGASYNEQFFGPGTRLTVL.

The J gene is TRBJ2-7, the V gene TRBV5-1, with D perhaps TRBD1 or TRBD2 (5 bases each). Trimming shortened V by 4 bases and J by 0 bases, and 11 bases separated the two germline ends. The CDR3 sequence is 14 residues long. The V gene's germline CDR1 is SGHRS and CDR2 YFSETQ. The CDR3 region has the DNA TGCGCCAGCAGCCGACGGGGCAACTCCTACGAGCAGTACTTC. Encoded protein: CASSRRGNSYEQYF.

The chain has TRBV7-9 and TRBJ2-1; D might be TRBD2 (6 bases). The CDR3 contains 14 residues. Per the germline V gene, CDR1 is SEHNR and CDR2 is FQNEAQ (reference sequence). V was clipped by 1 base and J by 14 bases, with 18 bases between them. The CDR3 bases are TGTGCCAGCAGCTTAGACCTTTTGGGGCCGGGGGAGTTCTTC. It encodes CASSLDLLGPGEFF.

In the case of this clone: One end of the junction fails to match germline, which may point to a read error. The chain links TRBV6-1 to TRBJ1-1, with D perhaps TRBD1 (5 bases). Germline CDR1 is MNHNS and CDR2 is SASEGT. The CDR3 totals 10 residues. As DNA, the CDR3 is TGTGCCAGCAGGGAAGGGACTGCTTTCTTT. Amino acid sequence: CASREGTAFF.